These T cell receptor beta chains were read from a single sample in a study of blood T cell repertoires in COVID-19. Assay used: immunoSEQ multiplex PCR; TCRdb lists only in-frame clones, some missing. The sample includes approximately 79,000 clones, 75% to 85% of them seen just once. Specimen: peripheral blood. The source of these receptors is a woman in her fifties or sixties with acute or convalescent COVID-19. Each CDR3 is given with its conserved first and last residue. D genes are given only for firm matches. Expanded clones are given a class, and other clones once, few, many or no size at all.

j_gene: TRBJ2-7
abundance: -
v_gene: TRBV27
d_gene: TRBD1
CDR3aa: CASSYLGAQGYEQYF
CDR3nt: TGTGCCAGCTCCTACCTTGGGGCACAGGGGTACGAGCAGTACTTC

j_gene: TRBJ1-6
abundance: few
v_gene: TRBV7-2
d_gene: TRBD1
CDR3aa: CASSRSGTDNSPLHF
CDR3nt: TGTGCCAGCAGCAGATCCGGGACAGACAATTCACCCCTCCACTTT

j_gene: TRBJ2-1
abundance: -
v_gene: TRBV5-1
d_gene: TRBD2
CDR3aa: CASSLVVGGPYNEQFF
CDR3nt: TGCGCCAGCAGCTTGGTTGTGGGAGGGCCCTACAATGAGCAGTTCTTC

j_gene: TRBJ2-7
abundance: -
v_gene: TRBV30
d_gene: -
CDR3aa: CAWSVGGLSYEQYF
CDR3nt: TGTGCCTGGAGTGTAGGAGGACTCTCCTACGAGCAGTACTTC

j_gene: TRBJ1-1
abundance: -
v_gene: TRBV5-6
d_gene: TRBD1
CDR3aa: CASSLPGGFTEAFF
CDR3nt: TGTGCCAGCAGCTTACCAGGGGGCTTCACTGAAGCTTTCTTT

j_gene: TRBJ1-4
abundance: -
v_gene: TRBV5-1
d_gene: TRBD1
CDR3aa: CASSLNRGEGEKLFF
CDR3nt: TGCGCCAGCAGCTTGAACAGGGGGGAAGGGGAAAAACTGTTTTTT

j_gene: TRBJ2-2
abundance: -
v_gene: TRBV5-1
d_gene: TRBD2
CDR3aa: CASSLSRGGPGELFF
CDR3nt: TGCGCCAGCAGCTTGAGCCGGGGGGGCCCCGGGGAGCTGTTTTTT

j_gene: TRBJ2-1
abundance: -
v_gene: TRBV5-1
d_gene: TRBD2
CDR3aa: CASSSLAGDNEQFF
CDR3nt: TGCGCCAGCAGCTCTTTAGCGGGAGACAATGAGCAGTTCTTC

j_gene: TRBJ2-5
abundance: -
v_gene: TRBV7-2
d_gene: TRBD2
CDR3aa: CASSYGGGETQYF
CDR3nt: TGTGCCAGCAGCTACGGGGGGGGAGAGACCCAGTACTTC

j_gene: TRBJ1-6
abundance: once
v_gene: TRBV7-2
d_gene: -
CDR3aa: CASSTGNYNSPLHF
CDR3nt: TGTGCCAGCAGCACAGGGAACTATAATTCACCCCTCCACTTT

j_gene: TRBJ2-4
abundance: -
v_gene: TRBV27
d_gene: TRBD2
CDR3aa: CASSLLAGGPETKNIQYF
CDR3nt: TGTGCCAGCAGTTTACTAGCGGGAGGGCCTGAGACCAAAAACATTCAGTACTTC

j_gene: TRBJ1-3
abundance: few
v_gene: TRBV7-9
d_gene: -
CDR3aa: CASSLIGVSGNTIYF
CDR3nt: TGTGCCAGCAGCTTAATCGGGGTATCTGGAAACACCATATATTTT

j_gene: TRBJ2-2
abundance: -
v_gene: TRBV2
d_gene: TRBD1
CDR3aa: CASRSQTGSAGELFF
CDR3nt: TGTGCCAGCAGGAGCCAGACAGGGAGCGCCGGGGAGCTGTTTTTT

j_gene: TRBJ2-7
abundance: -
v_gene: TRBV4-2
d_gene: TRBD2
CDR3aa: CASSLGSGGGEQYF
CDR3nt: TGTGCCAGCAGCCTGGGAAGCGGGGGCGGCGAGCAGTACTTC

j_gene: TRBJ2-3
abundance: -
v_gene: TRBV27
d_gene: TRBD2
CDR3aa: CASTAGGAGGLGTQYF
CDR3nt: TGTGCCAGCACCGCGGGGGGAGCGGGGGGGCTGGGGACGCAGTATTTT

j_gene: TRBJ1-1
abundance: -
v_gene: TRBV12-5
d_gene: -
CDR3aa: CASGTTTGSHRTTEAFF
CDR3nt: TGTGCTAGTGGCACTACCACAGGGTCCCATAGAACCACTGAAGCTTTCTTT

j_gene: TRBJ1-5
abundance: -
v_gene: TRBV10-2
d_gene: TRBD1
CDR3aa: CASSRDRGRVDSNQPQHF
CDR3nt: TGCGCCAGCAGCCGGGACAGGGGGCGAGTGGATAGCAATCAGCCCCAGCATTTT

j_gene: TRBJ2-7
abundance: -
v_gene: TRBV11-2
d_gene: -
CDR3aa: CASSFSLYEQYF
CDR3nt: TGTGCCAGCAGCTTTTCCCTCTACGAGCAGTACTTC

j_gene: TRBJ1-1
abundance: -
v_gene: TRBV5-8
d_gene: -
CDR3aa: CASSFFQGMNTEAFF
CDR3nt: TGTGCCAGCAGCTTTTTCCAGGGTATGAACACTGAAGCTTTCTTT

j_gene: TRBJ1-3
abundance: -
v_gene: TRBV10-3
d_gene: -
CDR3aa: CAISATLGGVSGNTIYF
CDR3nt: TGTGCCATCAGTGCGACACTGGGGGGGGTCTCTGGAAACACCATATATTTT

j_gene: TRBJ1-3
abundance: -
v_gene: TRBV19
d_gene: -
CDR3aa: CASSIGASSSGNTIYF
CDR3nt: TGTGCCAGTAGTATTGGGGCCTCATCTTCGGGAAACACCATATATTTT

j_gene: TRBJ2-7
abundance: -
v_gene: TRBV4-3
d_gene: -
CDR3aa: CASSQEANRVHEQYF
CDR3nt: TGCGCCAGCAGCCAAGAGGCGAACAGGGTCCACGAGCAGTACTTC

j_gene: TRBJ2-7
abundance: -
v_gene: TRBV7-9
d_gene: TRBD2
CDR3aa: CASSNGGYEQYF
CDR3nt: TGTGCCAGCAGCAACGGGGGGTACGAGCAGTACTTC

j_gene: TRBJ2-1
abundance: -
v_gene: TRBV5-1
d_gene: -
CDR3aa: CASSLVGGREQFF
CDR3nt: TGCGCCAGCAGCTTGGTAGGGGGTCGTGAGCAGTTCTTC

j_gene: TRBJ2-5
abundance: -
v_gene: TRBV6-2/TRBV6-3
d_gene: TRBD2
CDR3aa: CASSRRTSGGGRTQYF
CDR3nt: TGTGCCAGCAGTAGGCGGACTAGCGGAGGGGGGAGGACCCAGTACTTC

j_gene: TRBJ2-1
abundance: -
v_gene: TRBV11-3
d_gene: TRBD1
CDR3aa: CASSFGGTGVNNEQFF
CDR3nt: TGTGCCAGCAGCTTCGGCGGGACAGGGGTAAACAATGAGCAGTTCTTC

j_gene: TRBJ1-5
abundance: -
v_gene: TRBV7-9
d_gene: -
CDR3aa: CASSLMGLDNQPQHF
CDR3nt: TGTGCCAGCAGCTTAATGGGACTGGACAATCAGCCCCAGCATTTT

j_gene: TRBJ2-1
abundance: few
v_gene: TRBV24-1
d_gene: TRBD2
CDR3aa: CATSGGSSGKNEQFF
CDR3nt: TGTGCCACCAGTGGAGGCTCTAGCGGGAAGAATGAGCAGTTCTTC

j_gene: TRBJ1-1
abundance: -
v_gene: TRBV11-2
d_gene: TRBD1
CDR3aa: CASSPRDRGRNTEAFF
CDR3nt: TGTGCCAGCAGCCCCCGGGACAGGGGCCGGAACACTGAAGCTTTCTTT

j_gene: TRBJ2-3
abundance: -
v_gene: TRBV7-9
d_gene: TRBD2
CDR3aa: CASSSVGLAGDRDTQYF
CDR3nt: TGTGCCAGCAGCTCCGTTGGACTAGCGGGAGATAGGGATACGCAGTATTTT

j_gene: TRBJ2-3
abundance: -
v_gene: TRBV27
d_gene: -
CDR3aa: CASRRTGTDTQYF
CDR3nt: TGTGCCAGCAGGCGGACGGGAACAGATACGCAGTATTTT

j_gene: TRBJ1-6
abundance: -
v_gene: TRBV5-1
d_gene: -
CDR3aa: CASSLASGGNNSPLHF
CDR3nt: TGCGCCAGCAGCTTGGCCTCGGGGGGGAATAATTCACCCCTCCACTTT

j_gene: TRBJ2-7
abundance: -
v_gene: TRBV7-6
d_gene: TRBD2
CDR3aa: CASACGLAGSRFYEQYF
CDR3nt: TGTGCCAGCGCGTGCGGACTAGCGGGATCCCGTTTCTACGAGCAGTACTTC

j_gene: TRBJ1-1
abundance: -
v_gene: TRBV5-1
d_gene: -
CDR3aa: CASKLVQGISEAFF
CDR3nt: TGCGCCAGTAAACTTGTACAGGGTATAAGTGAAGCTTTCTTT

j_gene: TRBJ2-2
abundance: -
v_gene: TRBV30
d_gene: -
CDR3aa: CAWRAPRELFF
CDR3nt: TGTGCCTGGAGGGCCCCAAGGGAGCTGTTTTTT

j_gene: TRBJ1-5
abundance: -
v_gene: TRBV11-2
d_gene: -
CDR3aa: CASSSLPVQPQHF
CDR3nt: TGTGCCAGCAGCTCTTTACCGGTCCAGCCCCAGCATTTT

j_gene: TRBJ2-3
abundance: -
v_gene: TRBV9
d_gene: TRBD2
CDR3aa: CASSPTSVRDTQYF
CDR3nt: TGTGCCAGCAGCCCAACTAGCGTCAGGGATACGCAGTATTTT

j_gene: TRBJ2-1
abundance: -
v_gene: TRBV6-2/TRBV6-3
d_gene: TRBD2
CDR3aa: CASSVGLASNEQFF
CDR3nt: TGTGCCAGCAGCGTGGGACTAGCGAGCAATGAGCAGTTCTTC

j_gene: TRBJ2-2
abundance: -
v_gene: TRBV9
d_gene: -
CDR3aa: CASSLQGATGELFF
CDR3nt: TGTGCCAGCAGCCTACAGGGAGCCACCGGGGAGCTGTTTTTT

j_gene: TRBJ1-5
abundance: -
v_gene: TRBV28
d_gene: TRBD1
CDR3aa: CASSPGTVNQPQHF
CDR3nt: TGTGCCAGCAGTCCCGGGACAGTTAATCAGCCCCAGCATTTT

j_gene: TRBJ2-2
abundance: -
v_gene: TRBV3-1/TRBV3-2
d_gene: -
CDR3aa: CASSQEVEVTGELFF
CDR3nt: TGTGCCAGCAGCCAAGAAGTCGAGGTCACCGGGGAGCTGTTTTTT

j_gene: TRBJ1-1
abundance: -
v_gene: TRBV9
d_gene: -
CDR3aa: CASSRTPDSEAFF
CDR3nt: TGTGCCAGCAGCCGGACTCCGGACAGTGAAGCTTTCTTT

j_gene: TRBJ2-2
abundance: -
v_gene: TRBV24-1
d_gene: TRBD1
CDR3aa: CATTGTGATGELFF
CDR3nt: TGTGCCACCACTGGGACAGGGGCAACCGGGGAGCTGTTTTTT